The rows below give T cell receptor beta chains drawn from one sample of a study of early T cells in non-severe SARS-CoV-2 infection. MiXCR was run by TCRdb on the 5' RACE reads, yielding one entry per CDR3 protein. The top ten hold around 20% of the sample, which has tens of thousands of distinct CDR3 sequences, about a tenth seen once. Sequenced input: whole blood. The receptors come from an adult who was a healthcare worker with PCR-confirmed SARS-CoV-2 infection or an uninfected control (not recorded which). Each CDR3 is given with its conserved first and last residue. A D gene is named only where the DNA matches it firmly. Rows may omit the clone size; those that give it use once, few, many or a size class.

CDR3 DNA,CDR3 protein,D gene,J gene,clone size,V gene
TGTGCCAGCAACGGACAGGGCAATAGTGAGCAGTTCTTC,CASNGQGNSEQFF,TRBD1,TRBJ2-1,few,TRBV7-9
TGTGCCAGCTCACCACCGGGGTCCACTGAAGCTTTCTTT,CASSPPGSTEAFF,-,TRBJ1-1,-,TRBV18
TGTGCCAGCAGCCTTCTGGAGCGACAGGTTCGGGATGAGCAGTTCTTC,CASSLLERQVRDEQFF,-,TRBJ2-1,few,TRBV7-8
TGTGCCAGCAGTTACTCGGCTTATGGCGGAGGGACAGATACGCAGTATTTT,CASSYSAYGGGTDTQYF,-,TRBJ2-3,-,TRBV6-6
TGTGCCAGCAGTTTATCGTTCAGGGGGCGGTCCCAGCCCCAGCATTTT,CASSLSFRGRSQPQHF,TRBD1,TRBJ1-5,many,TRBV27
TGTGCCAGCAGCGTAGCTGGGGCGGCGGGGCAGCCCCAGCATTTT,CASSVAGAAGQPQHF,-,TRBJ1-5,few,TRBV9
TGTGCCTGGAGTGTGGCCAGGTATACCGGGGAGCTGTTTTTT,CAWSVARYTGELFF,-,TRBJ2-2,-,TRBV30
TGTGCCAGCAGATCACTGCGGGTCGCCGGGGAGCTGTTTTTT,CASRSLRVAGELFF,-,TRBJ2-2,many,TRBV11-2
TGTGCCAGCAGCACCCGGGGTAGCAATCAGCCCCAGCATTTT,CASSTRGSNQPQHF,-,TRBJ1-5,few,TRBV7-2
TGTGCCAGCAGCTTGTTAGGAGCTCCCAACACCGGGGAGCTGTTTTTT,CASSLLGAPNTGELFF,-,TRBJ2-2,-,TRBV5-5
TGTGCCAGCTCACCCCAGGGTTCCCACTATGGCTACACCTTC,CASSPQGSHYGYTF,-,TRBJ1-2,-,TRBV18
TGTGCCAGCACCCAGTCGGAAGTTAACTATGGCTACACCTTC,CASTQSEVNYGYTF,-,TRBJ1-2,few,TRBV3-1
TGCAGCGTGACCAGGGGGACGGGACTTTTATACAATGAGCAGTTCTTC,CSVTRGTGLLYNEQFF,-,TRBJ2-1,many,TRBV29-1
TGTGCCAGCAGCTTCGCCTCTTATAATTCACCCCTCCACTTT,CASSFASYNSPLHF,-,TRBJ1-6,many,TRBV7-3
TGCGCCAGCAGCCAAATTGGATATGAGCAGTTCTTC,CASSQIGYEQFF,-,TRBJ2-1,many,TRBV4-1
TGTGCCAGCAGCTCTGGGCGAAGGATTGAAAGCACAGATACGCAGTATTTT,CASSSGRRIESTDTQYF,-,TRBJ2-3,few,TRBV6-2/TRBV6-3